This TCR beta chain comes out of a study of EBV T-cell therapy then PD-1 blockade in nasopharyngeal carcinoma. TCRdb's copy holds only in-frame clones and misses some; the assay was immunoSEQ multiplex PCR. The profile shows some 20,000 clones, approximately 84% of them singletons. Details on this clone: Its antigen is unidentified.

The V gene's germline CDR1 is SGDLS and CDR2 YYNGEE. The CDR3 runs to 12 residues. Treatment in this sample: AdE1-LMPpoly-expanded autologous EBV-specific T-cell therapy followed by anti-PD-1 nivolumab. The receptor's source is a man aged 40-49 years with nasopharyngeal carcinoma. The input for sequencing was CD8+ T cells from blood, taken around day 60 from a patient whose treatment included autologous EBV-specific T cells and nivolumab. The chain has TRBV9 and TRBJ1-3; no reliable D call. CDR3 region: CIQWLCGNTIYF. CDR3 bases: TGTATCCAGTGGCTCTGTGGAAACACCATATATTTT.